The 19 T cell receptor beta chains presented below share a single source sample, sequenced in a study of T cell responses to AZD1222 COVID-19 vaccine. Generated by immunoSEQ multiplex PCR, the TCRdb table keeps only in-frame clones and is missing some. The sample yields over 130,000 clones, 80% to 95% seen once. Sequenced here: peripheral blood, sampled on day 0 of AZD1222 vaccination. Receptors originate from an adult in good health.

This chain uses TRBV28 with TRBJ1-3; D is uncertain. Germline lookup yields CDR1 MDHEN and CDR2 SYDVKM. Trimming removed 3 bases at V and 2 bases at J, with 5 bases between. The CDR3 is 13 amino acids. The CDR3 reads CASSFRTGNTIYF. The CDR3 DNA follows: TGTGCCAGCAGTTTTCGTACTGGAAACACCATATATTTT.

This clone was observed once. The genes are TRBV7-9 and TRBJ2-7; 9 bases fit TRBD2. The CDR3 is made up of 15 amino acids. The junction had 1 base not matched to a gene; V was cut back by 1 base and J by 0 bases. Germline V gene lookup returns CDR1 SEHNR and CDR2 FQNEAQ (reference sequence). This CDR3 reads CASSLGTSVSYEQYF. CDR3 in DNA: TGTGCCAGCAGCTTAGGGACTAGCGTCTCCTACGAGCAGTACTTC. Full variable domain (rest looked up from reference TRBV7-9 and TRBJ2-7): DTGVSQNPRHKITKRGQNVTFRCDPISEHNRLYWYRQTLGQGPEFLTYFQNEAQLEKSRLLSDRFSAERPKGSFSTLEIQRTEQGDSAMYLCASSLGTSVSYEQYFGPGTRLTVT.

The chain uses TRBV28 and TRBJ2-7, with a tentative D call TRBD1 (6 bases). The V end was cut by 5 bases, the J end by 4 bases, with 18 bases between. This CDR3 spans 15 amino acids. The V gene's germline CDR1 is MDHEN and CDR2 SYDVKM. CDR3 sequence reads: CASSGRGLQMYEQYF. CDR3 bases: TGTGCCAGCAGTGGCAGGGGTCTTCAGATGTACGAGCAGTACTTC.

The chain links TRBV24-1 to TRBJ1-6; D not certain. The CDR3 covers 14 residues. CDR1 and CDR2 from the germline V gene are KGHDR and SFDVKD. V shed 4 bases and J shed 3 bases, with 6 bases lying between them. The CDR3 sequence is CATSDSNYNSPLHF. The DNA for the CDR3 is TGTGCCACCAGTGACTCGAACTATAATTCACCCCTCCACTTT.

The V call is TRBV5-1, the J call TRBJ2-7; 10 bases line up with TRBD2. V gave up 5 bases and J gave up 3 bases; unmatched junction bases: 5. Looked up from germline, CDR1 is SGHRS and CDR2 is YFSETQ. This CDR3 is built from 14 residues. CDR3 loop: CASRNGLADYEQYF. CDR3 coding DNA: TGCGCCAGCAGAAACGGACTAGCGGACTACGAGCAGTACTTC.

V is TRBV28 and J is TRBJ1-1; 12 bases are a match to TRBD1. This CDR3 spans 16 amino acids. CDR1 MDHEN and CDR2 SYDVKM come from the germline V gene. V lost 4 bases and J lost 1; bases outside the gene matches: 4. CDR3: CASSWDRGRENTEAFF. The CDR3 nucleotides read TGTGCCAGCAGTTGGGACAGGGGGCGGGAGAACACTGAAGCTTTCTTT.

The chain links TRBV4-1 to TRBJ2-5; D gene uncertain. V shed 4 bases and J shed 1 base, with 7 bases lying between them. The length of the CDR3 is 13 residues. CDR1 and CDR2 (germline): MGHRA, YSYEKL. In DNA, the CDR3 is TGCGCCAGCAGCCCCGTAGTCCAAGAGACCCAGTACTTC. Protein: CASSPVVQETQYF.

The chain is built from TRBV19 and TRBJ1-5, with unresolved D. The length of the CDR3 is 14 residues. Germline V gene sequence: CDR1 LNHDA, CDR2 SQIVND (reference sequence). Between the trimmed V and J ends, which lost 1 base and 4 bases, there was a span of 8 bases. This chain's CDR3 is CASSIGAENQPQHF. The CDR3 DNA reads TGTGCCAGTAGTATAGGGGCGGAGAATCAGCCCCAGCATTTT.

The chain carries TRBV28 and TRBJ1-2, with D unresolved. The CDR3 sequence is 11 residues long. Trimming removed 6 bases from V and 4 bases from J, with 6 bases in between. Germline V gene lookup returns CDR1 MDHEN and CDR2 SYDVKM. The CDR3 region has the DNA TGTGCCAGCAGGGTAGCCTATGGCTACACCTTC. This gives the protein CASRVAYGYTF.

The rearrangement links TRBV5-1 to TRBJ2-6; 8 nucleotides line up with TRBD1. J lost 4 bases, V lost 1 base, and 4 bases had no gene match. From germline, CDR1 is SGHRS and CDR2 YFSETQ. This CDR3 is built from 16 residues. The CDR3 reads CASSLPDRVGANVLTF. CDR3 nucleotide sequence: TGCGCCAGCAGCTTGCCGGACAGGGTCGGGGCCAACGTCCTGACTTTC. Together with reference TRBV5-1 and TRBJ2-6, the CDR3 gives the full variable domain: KAGVTQTPRYLIKTRGQQVTLSCSPISGHRSVSWYQQTPGQGLQFLFEYFSETQRNKGNFPGRFSGRQFSNSRSEMNVSTLELGDSALYLCASSLPDRVGANVLTFGAGSRLTVL.

The J gene is TRBJ2-2, the V gene TRBV18; D is unresolved. V lost 3 bases and J lost 4, with 12 bases in between. The CDR3 runs 15 residues. Germline V lookup: CDR1 KGHSH, CDR2 LQKENI. In DNA, the CDR3 is TGTGCCAGCTCACCGCGCGGAAAACTCACCGGGGAGCTGTTTTTT. Amino acids: CASSPRGKLTGELFF.

This CDR3 reads CAVSFGGSLDEQYF. The CDR3 DNA reads TGTGCCGTCTCCTTCGGAGGCAGCTTAGACGAGCAGTACTTC. The genes are TRBV28 and TRBJ2-7; maybe TRBD2 (5 bases). The germline V gene encodes CDR1 MDHEN and CDR2 SYDVKM. The CDR3 loop spans 14 amino acids. The V end lost 11 bases, the J end lost 5 bases, and 22 bases lay between the germline ends.

The rearrangement links TRBV6-5 to TRBJ2-7; the D gene is possibly TRBD1 (6 bases). The germline gives CDR1 MNHEY, CDR2 SVGAGI. This CDR3 has 14 residues. V lost 0 bases to trimming and J lost 4 bases, with 10 bases between them. CDR3 DNA: TGTGCCAGCAGTTACTCGATAGGGGGTTACGAGCAGTACTTC. It encodes CASSYSIGGYEQYF.

The chain links TRBV23-1 to TRBJ2-3; 12 positions match TRBD2. TRBV23-1 is an ORF for which the function is uncertain. Trimming removed 0 bases from V and 6 bases from J; junction bases left unmatched: 7. The CDR3 is 17 amino acids. The CDR3 sequence: CASSQSMGLAGGDTQYF. The CDR3 region has the DNA TGCGCCAGCAGTCAATCGATGGGGCTAGCGGGAGGGGATACGCAGTATTTT.

The V call is TRBV7-9, the J call TRBJ1-1; D perhaps matches TRBD1 (6 bases). Germline assignment: CDR1 SEHNR and CDR2 FQNEAQ (reference sequence). V was shortened by 1 base and J by 9 bases, with 9 bases between the two germline ends. This CDR3 region has 12 residues. The CDR3 loop reads CASSLGGQKAFF. The CDR3 DNA follows: TGTGCCAGCAGCTTAGGCGGACAGAAAGCTTTCTTT.

V gene TRBV7-6 combines with J gene TRBJ1-1; no clear D. This CDR3 spans 15 amino acids. Deletions cut 5 bases from V and 7 bases from J, with 20 bases between. CDR1 is SGHVS, CDR2 FNYEAQ, per germline. CDR3 nucleotide sequence: TGTGCCAGCAGCCGAGAGGCCGCCAGACAAGGTGAAGCTTTCTTT. This translates into CASSREAARQGEAFF.

This clone was observed a handful of times. The chain couples TRBV19 to TRBJ2-7; maybe TRBD1 (5 bases). The germline V gene encodes CDR1 LNHDA and CDR2 SQIVND (reference sequence). This CDR3 spans 13 amino acids. The V end was cut by 5 bases, the J end by 3 bases, with 11 bases between. CDR3 DNA: TGTGCCAGTAGTCTCAGGGTATACTACGAGCAGTACTTC. This encodes CASSLRVYYEQYF.

This CDR3 is CSVEKTGVGTEAFF. CDR3 in DNA: TGCAGCGTTGAAAAGACAGGGGTTGGGACTGAAGCTTTCTTT. The chain carries TRBV29-1 and TRBJ1-1, with 8 bases matching TRBD1. Trimming took 2 bases from V and 5 from J; bases not matched to a gene: 7. Germline CDR1 is SQVTM and CDR2 is ANQGSEA. The CDR3 has 14 residues.

About this clone itself: Other DNA sequences from this sample encode an identical CDR3 as well. CDR3 nucleotides: TGCGCCAGCAGCTTAGCGGGGGCAAACACCGGGGAGCTGTTTTTT. Residues: CASSLAGANTGELFF. This rearrangement joins TRBV5-1 to TRBJ2-2; the match to TRBD2 covers 8 bases. The germline CDR1 and CDR2 sequences are SGHRS and YFSETQ. The CDR3 runs 15 residues. J gave up 2 bases and V 2 bases, and 2 bases lay outside the gene matches.